A selection of T cell receptor beta chains follows, all from one sample in a study of blood T cells in healthy people across ages. TCRdb processed the 5' RACE reads anew with MiXCR; each CDR3 protein has one entry. The repertoire holds around 1.7 million distinct CDR3 sequences, with 28% as singletons. Sequenced input: blood. The receptors stem from a woman between 25 and 40 years old in good health. CDR3s include the opening cysteine and the closing phenylalanine or tryptophan. Fields, in order: V gene, D gene, clone size, J gene, CDR3 DNA, CDR3 protein. D genes are given only for firm matches. Rows may omit the clone size; those that give it use once, few, many or a size class.

V: TRBV20-1; D: TRBD2; size: -; J: TRBJ2-1; DNA: TGCAGTGCTAGAACGACTAGCGGGAGTTACCATGAGCAGTTCTTC; CDR3: CSARTTSGSYHEQFF
V: TRBV7-9; D: -; size: -; J: TRBJ2-3; DNA: TGTGCCAGCAGCCTTAGCTGGGGGTCGGTAGATACGCAGTATTTT; CDR3: CASSLSWGSVDTQYF
V: TRBV12-3/TRBV12-4; D: -; size: -; J: TRBJ2-3; DNA: TGTGCCACAAGTGGGGGCAGAGAGAGAGCAGATGCGCAGTATTTT; CDR3: CATSGGRERADAQYF
V: TRBV2; D: -; size: few; J: TRBJ2-5; DNA: TGTGCCAGCAGTGGGGCTTGGGACATAGGGGAGACCCAGTACTTC; CDR3: CASSGAWDIGETQYF
V: TRBV12-3/TRBV12-4; D: TRBD2; size: -; J: TRBJ2-3; DNA: TGTGCCAGCAGTTTAGGCTGGAGCGGGGCTTCAGATACGCAGTATTTT; CDR3: CASSLGWSGASDTQYF
V: TRBV5-1; D: -; size: few; J: TRBJ2-6; DNA: TGCGCCAGCAGCTTTTCGGGGGGCGCCTCTGGGGCCAACGTCCTGACTTTC; CDR3: CASSFSGGASGANVLTF
V: TRBV12-5; D: TRBD1; size: -; J: TRBJ1-1; DNA: TGTGCTAGTGGTACGAGAACAGGGGCGAACACTGAAGCTTTCTTT; CDR3: CASGTRTGANTEAFF
V: TRBV7-9; D: -; size: few; J: TRBJ2-3; DNA: TGTGCCAGCAGCTCGTGGAGACCGGTCCCATCGGGGATAGATACGCAGTATTTT; CDR3: CASSSWRPVPSGIDTQYF
V: TRBV19; D: -; size: many; J: TRBJ2-4; DNA: TGTGCCAGTAGCCTCGCAGGGCATGGAGACATTCAGTACTTC; CDR3: CASSLAGHGDIQYF
V: TRBV7-9; D: -; size: many; J: TRBJ1-4; DNA: TGTGCCGGAGGGACCAAGGGTGCAACTAATGAAAAACTGTTTTTT; CDR3: CAGGTKGATNEKLFF
V: TRBV27; D: -; size: -; J: TRBJ1-5; DNA: TGTGCCAGCATGCGGGTTTATAACAATCAGCCCCAGCATTTT; CDR3: CASMRVYNNQPQHF
V: TRBV20-1; D: -; size: -; J: TRBJ1-1; DNA: TGCAGTGCCCCCATTGAGGTTGAAGCTTTCTTT; CDR3: CSAPIEVEAFF
V: TRBV7-2; D: TRBD2; size: many; J: TRBJ2-1; DNA: TGTGCCAGCAGCCTTAGCGGGGCCCTCAATGAGCAGTTCTTC; CDR3: CASSLSGALNEQFF
V: TRBV6-6; D: TRBD1; size: few; J: TRBJ1-6; DNA: TGTGCCAGCAGTTCCAGGGGGGCCGAGGGGGCACCCCTCCACTTT; CDR3: CASSSRGAEGAPLHF
V: TRBV21-1; D: -; size: few; J: TRBJ2-7; DNA: TGTGCCAGCAGCCCCCCGCCGGTTAAATACGAGCAGTACTTC; CDR3: CASSPPPVKYEQYF
V: TRBV20-1; D: TRBD1; size: -; J: TRBJ1-2; DNA: TGCAGTGCTCCCGGGACAGGCCTTAAAGGCTACACCTTC; CDR3: CSAPGTGLKGYTF
V: TRBV7-2; D: TRBD2; size: -; J: TRBJ2-1; DNA: TGTGCCAGCAGCCCCCTAGTGACTAGCGGGGGCCCCTACGAGCGGTTCTTC; CDR3: CASSPLVTSGGPYERFF
V: TRBV5-6; D: TRBD1; size: few; J: TRBJ1-2; DNA: TGTGCCAGCAGTCCTCCGGGACAGTTTAACTATGGCTACACCTTC; CDR3: CASSPPGQFNYGYTF
V: TRBV28; D: -; size: many; J: TRBJ2-7; DNA: TGTGCCAGCAGTTTGACGGGACACCTAAACGAGCAGTACTTC; CDR3: CASSLTGHLNEQYF
V: TRBV2; D: -; size: -; J: TRBJ1-6; DNA: TGTGCCAGCAGTGACGAGGGAAGTTCACCCCTCCACTTT; CDR3: CASSDEGSSPLHF
V: TRBV9; D: -; size: -; J: TRBJ1-4; DNA: TGTGCCAGCAGCGTAGAGGCGGTCGGTGAAAGTGAAAAACTGTTTTTT; CDR3: CASSVEAVGESEKLFF
V: TRBV20-1; D: TRBD2; size: few; J: TRBJ2-3; DNA: TGCAGTGCTCGAGGCAGCGGGGTTCGCACAGATACGCAGTATTTT; CDR3: CSARGSGVRTDTQYF
V: TRBV6-1; D: -; size: -; J: TRBJ2-7; DNA: TGTGCCAGCAGTGCCGGGACGGCGAGAAGCGAGCAGTACTTC; CDR3: CASSAGTARSEQYF
V: TRBV11-2; D: -; size: -; J: TRBJ2-7; DNA: TGTGCCAGCAGCCCCCCCCAGACGGCTAGCTCCTACGAGCAGTACTTC; CDR3: CASSPPQTASSYEQYF
V: TRBV29-1; D: -; size: many; J: TRBJ2-1; DNA: TGCAGCGCCGATTCGGCAAGGGACAATGAGCAGTTCTTC; CDR3: CSADSARDNEQFF
V: TRBV27; D: TRBD1; size: -; J: TRBJ1-1; DNA: TGTGCCAGCAGTTTAGCCGGGACAGGGGCCTTAGAAGCTTTCTTT; CDR3: CASSLAGTGALEAFF
V: TRBV6-1; D: -; size: -; J: TRBJ2-2; DNA: TGTGCCAGCAGATCTACCCCAATATTCCCCGCCGGGGAGCTGTTTTTT; CDR3: CASRSTPIFPAGELFF
V: TRBV27; D: -; size: many; J: TRBJ2-1; DNA: TGTGCCAGCAGTCGGGACCGACAGTCCTACAATGAGCAGTTCTTC; CDR3: CASSRDRQSYNEQFF
V: TRBV27; D: -; size: many; J: TRBJ2-1; DNA: TGTGCCAGCAGTCCCCGGAGTGTCGCCTACAATGAGCAGTTCTTC; CDR3: CASSPRSVAYNEQFF